This entry lists 19 T cell receptor beta chains sequenced from one sample in a study of blood T cell repertoires in COVID-19. The data were produced by immunoSEQ multiplex PCR, yet TCRdb's version contains in-frame clones alone and is incomplete. The repertoire holds some 66,000 clones, with about 90% as singletons. The sample consisted of peripheral blood. These receptors all stem from a human donor with active COVID-19. The donor label of this sample is uncertain.

V gene TRBV18 combines with J gene TRBJ1-3; TRBD1 might be the D (6 bases). V was trimmed by 3 bases and J by 0 bases, leaving 9 bases between them. CDR3 length equals 15 residues. Germline CDR1 reads KGHSH; CDR2 reads LQKENI. CDR3 bases: TGTGCCAGCTCACCGGACAGAAGCTCTGGAAACACCATATATTTT. Its translation is CASSPDRSSGNTIYF.

The DNA for the CDR3 is TGTGCCAGCAGTCCCTCAGGGCCCCTCTCTGAAGCTTTCTTT. Translated, it gives CASSPSGPLSEAFF. The chain is built from TRBV27 and TRBJ1-1, with D possibly TRBD1 on 5 matching bases. In germline, CDR1 is MNHEY, CDR2 SMNVEV (reference sequence). V lost 5 bases, J lost 6 bases, and 16 bases lay in between. This CDR3 spans 14 amino acids.

This chain joins TRBV4-1 and TRBJ1-1, with TRBD1 as a possible D gene (5 bases). The CDR3 consists of 16 residues. In germline, CDR1 is MGHRA, CDR2 YSYEKL. The V gene lost 0 bases and the J gene lost 5 bases, with 16 bases spanning the gap. In DNA, the CDR3 is TGCGCCAGCAGCCAAGACGGCTCGGGGGGAGGAACTGAAGCTTTCTTT. Amino acid sequence: CASSQDGSGGGTEAFF.

This rearrangement joins TRBV7-2 to TRBJ2-1; 10 nucleotides align to TRBD2. After removal of 1 base from V and 6 bases from J, the junction contained 6 bases not matched to a gene. This CDR3 comprises 16 residues. Per the germline V gene, CDR1 is SGHTA and CDR2 is FQGNSA. CDR3 loop: CASSLVLAGDRNEQFF. Written as DNA, the CDR3 is TGTGCCAGCAGCTTAGTCCTAGCGGGAGATCGCAATGAGCAGTTCTTC.

J is TRBJ1-1 and V is TRBV27; possibly TRBD1 for D (6 bases). The germline V gene has CDR1 MNHEY and CDR2 SMNVEV (reference sequence). This CDR3 spans 15 amino acids. V shed 5 bases and J shed 5 bases, with 18 bases lying between them. This CDR3 reads CASSRGLQGVTEAFF. CDR3 DNA sequence: TGTGCCAGCAGTAGAGGATTACAGGGAGTTACTGAAGCTTTCTTT.

The V and J genes are TRBV7-9 and TRBJ2-5, with TRBD2 matching 8 bases. This CDR3 spans 17 amino acids. V lost 1 base, J lost 5 bases, and 12 bases stayed unmatched. In germline, CDR1 is SEHNR, CDR2 FQNEAQ (reference sequence). CDR3 DNA: TGTGCCAGCAGCTTAGGTCAACAACGGGGGGGCGGGGAGACCCAGTACTTC. This gives the protein CASSLGQQRGGGETQYF. Complete variable domain (other parts from reference TRBV7-9 and TRBJ2-5): DTGVSQNPRHKITKRGQNVTFRCDPISEHNRLYWYRQTLGQGPEFLTYFQNEAQLEKSRLLSDRFSAERPKGSFSTLEIQRTEQGDSAMYLCASSLGQQRGGGETQYFGPGTRLLVL.

The rearrangement joins TRBV18 to TRBJ2-2; 7 bases fit TRBD1. This CDR3 comprises 17 residues. CDR1 is KGHSH and CDR2 is LQKENI in the germline V gene. V lost 3 bases and J lost 2; bases outside the gene matches: 9. The DNA for the CDR3 is TGTGCCAGCTCACCCCAGACAGGGTGGGCCAACACCGGGGAGCTGTTTTTT. Its protein product is CASSPQTGWANTGELFF. The complete variable domain, with remaining parts taken from reference TRBV18 and TRBJ2-2, reads NAGVMQNPRHLVRRRGQEARLRCSPMKGHSHVYWYRQLPEEGLKFMVYLQKENIIDESGMPKERFSAEFPKEGPSILRIQQVVRGDSAAYFCASSPQTGWANTGELFFGEGSRLTVL.

V and J are TRBV7-2 and TRBJ1-2; maybe TRBD1 (5 bases). This CDR3 contains 15 residues. The V end was cut by 5 bases, the J end by 0 bases, with 13 bases between. The germline V gene has CDR1 SGHTA and CDR2 FQGNSA. CDR3 loop: CASSQGAGPNYGYTF. DNA for the CDR3: TGTGCCAGCAGCCAAGGGGCAGGACCTAACTATGGCTACACCTTC.

The J gene is TRBJ2-1, the V gene TRBV27; 7 nucleotides agree with TRBD2. V trimming: 3 bases; J trimming: 0 bases; junction bases outside the gene matches: 2. The CDR3 has 15 amino acids. Germline CDR1 and CDR2: MNHEY and SMNVEV (reference sequence). The CDR3 here is CASSLAGVSYNEQFF. The DNA for the CDR3 is TGTGCCAGCAGTTTGGCGGGAGTCTCCTACAATGAGCAGTTCTTC.

This clone has just one count. J is TRBJ2-5 and V is TRBV9, with D tentatively TRBD1 (5 bases). This CDR3 is built from 15 residues. Germline values: CDR1 SGDLS, CDR2 YYNGEE. Deletions cut 0 bases from V and 1 base from J, with 10 bases between. This CDR3 is CASSVGGRAQETQYF. CDR3 sequence (DNA): TGTGCCAGCAGCGTAGGAGGCAGGGCCCAAGAGACCCAGTACTTC.

This chain joins TRBV6-5 and TRBJ1-2; no reliable D call. Germline CDR1 is MNHEY and CDR2 is SVGAGI. V was pared by 6 bases and J by 1 base, with 12 bases between. CDR3 size: 14 residues. CDR3 DNA sequence: TGTGCCAGCAGGCTAGGGAGTTTTAACTATGGCTACACCTTC. The encoded protein is CASRLGSFNYGYTF.

V usage is TRBV9 and J usage is TRBJ2-3; D is perhaps TRBD2 (6 bases). Trimming left V 1 base short and J 0 bases short, with 12 bases between. Germline V gene sequence: CDR1 SGDLS, CDR2 YYNGEE. The CDR3 extends over 16 amino acids. The CDR3 protein is CASSVRAGASTDTQYF. In DNA form, the CDR3 reads TGTGCCAGCAGCGTACGAGCGGGTGCTAGCACAGATACGCAGTATTTT.

This clone was detected only once. This CDR3 is also generated by other DNA sequences in the sample. V usage is TRBV6-5 and J usage is TRBJ2-7; 8 nucleotides line up with TRBD1. Trimming took 6 bases from V and 3 from J; bases not matched to a gene: 4. CDR3 length: 13 residues. The V gene's germline CDR1 is MNHEY and CDR2 SVGAGI. Here the CDR3 DNA reads TGTGCCAGCAGCCTTGGACAGGGCTACGAGCAGTACTTC. Encoded protein: CASSLGQGYEQYF.

This clone has just a few counts. V and J are TRBV10-3 and TRBJ2-7; a weak D match, TRBD1 (5 bases). Germline CDR1 is ENHRY and CDR2 is SYGVKD. V was pared by 6 bases and J by 2 bases, with 11 bases between. The CDR3 runs to 13 residues. In DNA form, the CDR3 reads TGTGCCATCAGGGAACAGGACCCCTACGAGCAGTACTTC. It codes for CAIREQDPYEQYF.

The chain links TRBV4-3 to TRBJ2-3; D is ambiguous. Germline V gene lookup returns CDR1 LGHNA and CDR2 YSLEER. The ends were cut back, 1 base at V and 5 bases at J, with 10 bases in the middle. The CDR3 loop spans 14 amino acids. CDR3: CASSQAARLDTQYF. CDR3 DNA sequence: TGCGCCAGCAGCCAAGCAGCTAGACTAGATACGCAGTATTTT.

CDR3 in DNA: TGTGCCACCAGTGATAGCGTCTACAATGAGCAGTTCTTC. Protein sequence: CATSDSVYNEQFF. V usage is TRBV24-1 and J usage is TRBJ2-1; D remains ambiguous. The V end was cut by 3 bases, the J end by 3 bases, with 5 bases between. CDR1 KGHDR and CDR2 SFDVKD come from the germline V gene. The CDR3 is 13 residues long.

This clone turned up a few times. This chain links TRBV18 with TRBJ1-6, with 9 bases matching TRBD1. Germline V gene sequence: CDR1 KGHSH, CDR2 LQKENI. V was pared by 3 bases and J by 10 bases, with 13 bases of the junction left unmatched. The CDR3 spans 17 residues. The CDR3: CASSPKRTGEMSSPLHF. CDR3 nucleotides: TGTGCCAGCTCACCGAAGAGGACAGGGGAAATGAGCTCACCCCTCCACTTT.

The chain is built from TRBV19 and TRBJ1-2; TRBD1 matches 7 bases. Germline V gene lookup returns CDR1 LNHDA and CDR2 SQIVND (reference sequence). CDR3 size: 16 residues. The ends lost 0 bases at V and 6 bases at J; junction bases unmatched: 10. The CDR3 DNA is TGTGCCAGTAGTATAGATGGACAGGCTCCGCTGCATGGCTACACCTTC. It codes for CASSIDGQAPLHGYTF.

The CDR3 sequence: CASSHPTGANEQFF. The CDR3 nucleotides read TGTGCCAGCAGTCACCCGACAGGGGCAAATGAGCAGTTCTTC. V and J are TRBV27 and TRBJ2-1; 8 nucleotides line up with TRBD1. The V segment lost 5 bases and the J segment 7 bases; nucleotides outside the gene matches: 7. The germline CDR1 and CDR2 sequences are MNHEY and SMNVEV (reference sequence). The CDR3 runs 14 residues.